This TCR beta chain was observed in a study of T cell repertoires in cytomegalovirus infection. About the research overall: Indicated by public TCR beta signatures were CMV infection and matching HLA type. Whole-study findings and limits: People with CMV and the relevant HLA were identified by cumulative public TCR beta family frequency. Predominance within the ex vivo response was attributable to HLA-C-restricted CMV-specific TCR beta clonotypes.

This clonotype was counted ten times or more. Its cognate antigen is unknown. The CDR3 loop spans 16 amino acids. Germline V lookup: CDR1 SGHDT, CDR2 YYEEEE. V lost 3 bases and J lost 3, with 15 bases in between. Each CDR3 protein gets one entry after TCRdb re-called the reads with MiXCR. The table records roughly 500,000 distinct CDR3 sequences, approximately 10% of them present only once. The chain uses TRBV5-6 and TRBJ2-2; maybe TRBD1 (7 bases). The sequenced sample consisted of PBMCs. The TCR was taken from a human donor in good health (CMV status not recorded). Some clones in this sample may be carry-over from other donors' samples. The CDR3 bases are TGTGCCAGCAGCTACACAGGGGAGCGGGACACCGGGGAGCTGTTTTTT. This encodes CASSYTGERDTGELFF.